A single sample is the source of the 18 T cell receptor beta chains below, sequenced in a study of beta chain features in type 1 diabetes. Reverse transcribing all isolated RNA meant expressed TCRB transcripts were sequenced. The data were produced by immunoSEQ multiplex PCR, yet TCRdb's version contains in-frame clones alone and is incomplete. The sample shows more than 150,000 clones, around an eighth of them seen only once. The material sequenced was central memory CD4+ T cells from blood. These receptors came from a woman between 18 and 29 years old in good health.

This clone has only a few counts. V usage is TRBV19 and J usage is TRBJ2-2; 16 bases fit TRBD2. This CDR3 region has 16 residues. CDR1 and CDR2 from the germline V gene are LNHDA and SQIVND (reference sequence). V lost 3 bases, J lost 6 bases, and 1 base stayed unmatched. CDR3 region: CASSMGLAGGPGELFF. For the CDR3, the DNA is TGTGCCAGTAGTATGGGACTAGCGGGAGGGCCCGGGGAGCTGTTTTTT.

The CDR3 DNA reads TGTGCCTGGAGTTCTAACAGGGGGCTTGGGCAGCCCCAGCATTTT. Translated: CAWSSNRGLGQPQHF. J is TRBJ1-5 and V is TRBV30; 9 positions match TRBD1. There are 15 residues in the CDR3. From germline, CDR1 is GTSNPN and CDR2 SVGIG (reference sequence). The V and J ends lost 2 bases and 7 bases, in that order; junction bases with no gene match: 9.

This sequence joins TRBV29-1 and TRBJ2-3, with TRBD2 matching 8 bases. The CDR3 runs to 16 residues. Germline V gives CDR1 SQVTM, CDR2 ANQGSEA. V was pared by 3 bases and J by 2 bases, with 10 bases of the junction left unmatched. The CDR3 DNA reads TGCAGCGTTGATCTGGGGACTAGAGGGATCACAGATACGCAGTATTTT. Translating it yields CSVDLGTRGITDTQYF.

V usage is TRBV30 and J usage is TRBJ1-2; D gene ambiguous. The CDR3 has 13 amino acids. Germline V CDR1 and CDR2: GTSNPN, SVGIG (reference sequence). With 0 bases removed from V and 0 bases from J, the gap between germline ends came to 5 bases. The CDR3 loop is CAWSVEANYGYTF. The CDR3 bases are TGTGCCTGGAGTGTGGAGGCTAACTATGGCTACACCTTC.

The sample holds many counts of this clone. The CDR3 here is CASSSQITNEKLFF. CDR3 DNA sequence: TGCGCCAGCAGCTCACAGATAACTAATGAAAAACTGTTTTTT. V is TRBV5-1 and J is TRBJ1-4; D is uncertain. V was clipped by 3 bases and J by 1 base, with 7 bases between them. This CDR3 is 14 amino acids long. The germline V gene encodes CDR1 SGHRS and CDR2 YFSETQ.

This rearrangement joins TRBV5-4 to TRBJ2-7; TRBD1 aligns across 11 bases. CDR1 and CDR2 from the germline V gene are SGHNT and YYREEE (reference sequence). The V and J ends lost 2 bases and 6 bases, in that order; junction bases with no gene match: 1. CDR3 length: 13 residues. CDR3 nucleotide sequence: TGTGCCAGCAGCTTTGGGACAGGGGGCGAGCAGTACTTC. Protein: CASSFGTGGEQYF.

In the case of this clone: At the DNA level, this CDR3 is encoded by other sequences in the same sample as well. The CDR3 reads CASSLTGTGELFF. The CDR3 bases are TGTGCCAGCAGCTTGACAGGGACCGGGGAGCTGTTTTTT. This sequence joins TRBV7-9 and TRBJ2-2; TRBD1 matches 7 bases. This CDR3 region has 13 residues. Per germline, CDR1 SEHNR and CDR2 FQNEAQ (reference sequence). The ends lost 3 bases at V and 5 bases at J; junction bases unmatched: 0.

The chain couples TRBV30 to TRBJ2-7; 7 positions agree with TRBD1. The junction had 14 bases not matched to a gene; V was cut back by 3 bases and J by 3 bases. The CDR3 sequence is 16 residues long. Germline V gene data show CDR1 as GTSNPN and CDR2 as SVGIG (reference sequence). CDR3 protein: CAWRSASTGNGYEQYF. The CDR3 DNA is TGTGCCTGGAGATCAGCCTCGACAGGGAACGGCTACGAGCAGTACTTC. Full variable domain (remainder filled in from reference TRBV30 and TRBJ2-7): SQTIHQWPATLVQPVGSPLSLECTVEGTSNPNLYWYRQAAGRGLQLLFYSVGIGQISSEVPQNLSASRPQDRQFILSSKKLLLSDSGFYLCAWRSASTGNGYEQYFGPGTRLTVT.

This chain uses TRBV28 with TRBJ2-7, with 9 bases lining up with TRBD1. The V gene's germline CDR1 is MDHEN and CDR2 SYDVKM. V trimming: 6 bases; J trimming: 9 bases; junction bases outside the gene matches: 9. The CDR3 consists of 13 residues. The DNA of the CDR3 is TGTGCCAGCAGCCAGGACAGGGGATTGGTGCAGTACTTC. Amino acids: CASSQDRGLVQYF. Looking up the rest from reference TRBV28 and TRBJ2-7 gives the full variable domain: DVKVTQSSRYLVKRTGEKVFLECVQDMDHENMFWYRQDPGLGLRLIYFSYDVKMKEKGDIPEGYSVSREKKERFSLILESASTNQTSMYLCASSQDRGLVQYFGPGTRLTVT.

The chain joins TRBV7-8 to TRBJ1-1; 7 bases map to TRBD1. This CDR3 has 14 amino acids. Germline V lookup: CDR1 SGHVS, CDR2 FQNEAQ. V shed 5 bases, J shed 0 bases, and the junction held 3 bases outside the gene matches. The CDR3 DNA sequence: TGTGCCAGCAGCCAGGGACAGATGAACACTGAAGCTTTCTTT. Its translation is CASSQGQMNTEAFF.

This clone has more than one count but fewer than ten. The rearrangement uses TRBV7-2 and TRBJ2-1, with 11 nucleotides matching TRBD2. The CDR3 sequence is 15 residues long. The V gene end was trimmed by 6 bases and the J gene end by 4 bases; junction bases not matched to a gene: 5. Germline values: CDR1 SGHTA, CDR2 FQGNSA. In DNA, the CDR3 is TGTGCCAGCAGAACCGGGACTAGCGGATACAATGAGCAGTTCTTC. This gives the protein CASRTGTSGYNEQFF.

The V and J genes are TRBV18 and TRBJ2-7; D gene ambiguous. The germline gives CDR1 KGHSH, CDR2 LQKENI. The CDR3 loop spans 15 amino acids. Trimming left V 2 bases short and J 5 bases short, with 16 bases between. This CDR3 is CASSPSGRLGDEQYF. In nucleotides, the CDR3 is TGTGCCAGCTCACCATCCGGCCGATTAGGAGACGAGCAGTACTTC. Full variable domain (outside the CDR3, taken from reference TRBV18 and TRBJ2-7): NAGVMQNPRHLVRRRGQEARLRCSPMKGHSHVYWYRQLPEEGLKFMVYLQKENIIDESGMPKERFSAEFPKEGPSILRIQQVVRGDSAAYFCASSPSGRLGDEQYFGPGTRLTVT.

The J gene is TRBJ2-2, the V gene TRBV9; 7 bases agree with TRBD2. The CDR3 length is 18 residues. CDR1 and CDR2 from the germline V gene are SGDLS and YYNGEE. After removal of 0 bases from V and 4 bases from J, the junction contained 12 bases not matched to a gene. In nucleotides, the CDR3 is TGTGCCAGCAGCGTAGCCCTCGCGGGAGCGCCGGGCACCGGGGAGCTGTTTTTT. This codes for CASSVALAGAPGTGELFF.

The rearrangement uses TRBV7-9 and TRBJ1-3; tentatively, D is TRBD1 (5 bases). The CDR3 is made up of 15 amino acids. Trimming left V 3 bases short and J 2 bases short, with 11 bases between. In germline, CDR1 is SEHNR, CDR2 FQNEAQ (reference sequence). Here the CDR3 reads CASSFRRAAGNTIYF. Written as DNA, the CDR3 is TGTGCCAGCAGCTTCCGCAGGGCCGCTGGAAACACCATATATTTT.

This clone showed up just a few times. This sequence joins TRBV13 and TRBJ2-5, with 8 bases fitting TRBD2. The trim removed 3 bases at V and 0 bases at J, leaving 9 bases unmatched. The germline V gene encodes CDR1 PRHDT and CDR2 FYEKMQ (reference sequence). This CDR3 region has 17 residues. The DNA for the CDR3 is TGTGCCAGCAGCTTGACGCGGGAGGTGTTGTACCAAGAGACCCAGTACTTC. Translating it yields CASSLTREVLYQETQYF. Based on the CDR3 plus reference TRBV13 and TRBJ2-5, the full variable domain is AAGVIQSPRHLIKEKRETATLKCYPIPRHDTVYWYQQGPGQDPQFLISFYEKMQSDKGSIPDRFSAQQFSDYHSELNMSSLELGDSALYFCASSLTREVLYQETQYFGPGTRLLVL.

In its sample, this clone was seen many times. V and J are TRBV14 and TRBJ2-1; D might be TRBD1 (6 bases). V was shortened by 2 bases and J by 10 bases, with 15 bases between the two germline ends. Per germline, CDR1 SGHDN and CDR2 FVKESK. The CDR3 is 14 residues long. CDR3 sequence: CASSQTLRGSEQFF. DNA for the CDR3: TGTGCCAGCAGCCAAACCCTGAGGGGGAGCGAGCAGTTCTTC.

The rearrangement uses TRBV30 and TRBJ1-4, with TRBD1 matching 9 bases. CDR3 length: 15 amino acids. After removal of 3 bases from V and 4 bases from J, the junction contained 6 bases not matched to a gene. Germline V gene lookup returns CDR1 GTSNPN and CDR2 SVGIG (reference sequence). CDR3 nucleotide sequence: TGTGCCTGGAGCAAACCGGGACAGGGTAATGAAAAACTGTTTTTT. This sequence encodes CAWSKPGQGNEKLFF. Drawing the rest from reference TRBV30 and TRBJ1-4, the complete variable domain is SQTIHQWPATLVQPVGSPLSLECTVEGTSNPNLYWYRQAAGRGLQLLFYSVGIGQISSEVPQNLSASRPQDRQFILSSKKLLLSDSGFYLCAWSKPGQGNEKLFFGSGTQLSVL.

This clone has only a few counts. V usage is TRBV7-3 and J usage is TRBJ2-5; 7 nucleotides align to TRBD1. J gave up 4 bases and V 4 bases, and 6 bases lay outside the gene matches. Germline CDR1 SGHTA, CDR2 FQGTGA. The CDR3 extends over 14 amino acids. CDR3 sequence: CASSSQGGGETQYF. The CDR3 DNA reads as TGTGCCAGCAGCTCCCAAGGGGGCGGAGAGACCCAGTACTTC.